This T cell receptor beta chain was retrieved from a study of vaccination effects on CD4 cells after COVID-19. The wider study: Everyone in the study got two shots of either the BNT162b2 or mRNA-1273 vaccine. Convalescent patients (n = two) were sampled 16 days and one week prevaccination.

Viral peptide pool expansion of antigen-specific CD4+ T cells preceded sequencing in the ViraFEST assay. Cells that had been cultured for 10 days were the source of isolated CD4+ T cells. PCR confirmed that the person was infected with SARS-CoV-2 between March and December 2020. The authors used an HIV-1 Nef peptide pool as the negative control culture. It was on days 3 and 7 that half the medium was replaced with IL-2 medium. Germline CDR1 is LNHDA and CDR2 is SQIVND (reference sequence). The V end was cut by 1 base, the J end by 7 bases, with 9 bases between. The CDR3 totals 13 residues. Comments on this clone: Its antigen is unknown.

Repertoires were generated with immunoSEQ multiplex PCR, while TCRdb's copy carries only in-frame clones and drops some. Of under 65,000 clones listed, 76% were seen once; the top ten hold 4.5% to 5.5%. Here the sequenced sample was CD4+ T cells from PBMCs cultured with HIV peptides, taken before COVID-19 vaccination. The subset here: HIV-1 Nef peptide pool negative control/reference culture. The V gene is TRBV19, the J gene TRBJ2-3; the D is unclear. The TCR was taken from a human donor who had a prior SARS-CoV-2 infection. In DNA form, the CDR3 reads TGTGCCAGTAGTATAGGGAGAGCCCATACGCAGTATTTT. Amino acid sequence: CASSIGRAHTQYF.